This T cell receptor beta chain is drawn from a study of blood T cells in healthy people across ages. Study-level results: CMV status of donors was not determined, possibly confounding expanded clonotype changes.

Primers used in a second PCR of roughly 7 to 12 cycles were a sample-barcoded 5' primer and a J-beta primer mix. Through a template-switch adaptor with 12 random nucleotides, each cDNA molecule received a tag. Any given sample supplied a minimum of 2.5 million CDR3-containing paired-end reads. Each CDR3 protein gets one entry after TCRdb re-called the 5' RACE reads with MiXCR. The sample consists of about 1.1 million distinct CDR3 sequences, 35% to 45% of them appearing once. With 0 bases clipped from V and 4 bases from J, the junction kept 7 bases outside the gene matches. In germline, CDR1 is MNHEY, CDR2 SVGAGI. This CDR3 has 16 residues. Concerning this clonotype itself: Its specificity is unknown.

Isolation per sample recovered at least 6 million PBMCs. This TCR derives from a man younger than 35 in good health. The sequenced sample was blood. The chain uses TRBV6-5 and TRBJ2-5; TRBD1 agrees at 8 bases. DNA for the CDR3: TGTGCCAGCAGTTACTCAGGACAGGGCGAAGGAGAGACCCAGTACTTC. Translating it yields CASSYSGQGEGETQYF.